Shown below are 14 T cell receptor beta chains from a single sample sequenced in a study of CD8 T cells in ankylosing spondylitis. TCRdb fed the 5' RACE reads into MiXCR, producing one record per CDR3 protein. The profile covers some 220,000 distinct CDR3 sequences, with roughly 8.2% appearing a single time and more than 4.5% taken by the ten largest. Source material: blood, either unsorted or a sorted T cell fraction (not recorded which). The receptors come from a female donor with ankylosing spondylitis or in good health (not recorded which).

V gene TRBV30 combines with J gene TRBJ2-1, with D hard to call. The CDR3 spans 11 residues. Germline V lookup: CDR1 GTSNPN, CDR2 SVGIG (reference sequence). The V gene lost 4 bases and the J gene lost 10 bases, with 11 bases spanning the gap. CDR3 coding DNA: TGTGCCTGGACCGTCGGAGTGGAGCAGTTCTTC. This sequence encodes CAWTVGVEQFF.

A few counts support this clonotype. The CDR3: CATSRDLGFTNEQFF. Here the CDR3 DNA reads TGTGCCACCAGCAGAGATCTCGGGTTCACAAATGAGCAGTTCTTC. This chain links TRBV15 with TRBJ2-1; no clear D. The V gene's germline CDR1 is LNHNV and CDR2 YYDKDF (reference sequence). Trimming stripped 0 bases from V and 7 bases from J, with 13 bases between. The length of the CDR3 is 15 residues.

There are many counts of this clonotype. The V gene is TRBV20-1, the J gene TRBJ2-3; D might be TRBD2 (6 bases). Trimming took 0 bases from V and 2 from J, leaving 12 bases between them. The CDR3 is made up of 15 amino acids. Germline lookup yields CDR1 DFQATT and CDR2 SNEGSKA (reference sequence). This chain's CDR3 is CSARDLRRDTDTQYF. The CDR3 DNA follows: TGCAGTGCTAGAGATCTCCGGCGGGACACAGATACGCAGTATTTT.

The sample holds many counts of this clonotype. V usage is TRBV24-1 and J usage is TRBJ2-1; a possible D gene is TRBD2 (5 bases). Trimming left V 3 bases short and J 7 bases short, with 12 bases between. Germline CDR1 and CDR2: KGHDR and SFDVKD. The CDR3 has 14 amino acids. Here the CDR3 reads CATSDQDRGNEQFF. The DNA for the CDR3 is TGTGCCACCAGTGATCAAGACCGGGGTAATGAGCAGTTCTTC.

In this sample, this clonotype turned up many times. The chain carries TRBV19 and TRBJ2-1; the D gene is possibly TRBD1 (5 bases). The V gene lost 5 bases and the J gene lost 4 bases, with 15 bases spanning the gap. Germline V lookup: CDR1 LNHDA, CDR2 SQIVND (reference sequence). The CDR3 loop spans 15 amino acids. CDR3 sequence reads: CASSPAGAFYNEQFF. The CDR3 DNA sequence: TGTGCCAGTAGTCCCGCTGGGGCGTTTTACAATGAGCAGTTCTTC.

The chain couples TRBV28 to TRBJ1-2; D remains ambiguous. V was pared by 2 bases and J by 4 bases, with 8 bases between. This CDR3 region has 13 residues. CDR1 is MDHEN, CDR2 SYDVKM, per germline. The CDR3 sequence is CASSLLGSYGYTF. The CDR3 coding sequence is TGTGCCAGCAGTTTACTTGGGAGCTATGGCTACACCTTC.

This clonotype was recorded many times. This chain links TRBV6-5 with TRBJ2-6; 9 bases match TRBD1. V lost 6 bases to trimming and J lost 0 bases; unmatched junction nucleotides: 9. This CDR3 has 18 amino acids. The germline V gene encodes CDR1 MNHEY and CDR2 SVGAGI. In DNA, the CDR3 is TGTGCCAGCAGACGCCCGGGACAGGGAGGCTCTGGGGCCAACGTCCTGACTTTC. Encoded protein: CASRRPGQGGSGANVLTF.

This clonotype was detected many times. The rearrangement joins TRBV6-5 to TRBJ2-7; D unresolved. Germline V gene data show CDR1 as MNHEY and CDR2 as SVGAGI. V lost 2 bases to trimming and J lost 0 bases, with 5 bases between them. CDR3 length: 13 amino acids. The CDR3 sequence is CASSYTNSYEQYF. DNA for the CDR3: TGTGCCAGCAGTTACACAAACTCCTACGAGCAGTACTTC.

This clonotype has more than one count but fewer than ten. The J gene is TRBJ1-1, the V gene TRBV7-2, with D tentatively TRBD1 (5 bases). CDR3 length: 15 amino acids. V lost 5 bases and J 1 base, leaving 14 bases between the germline ends. Per the germline V gene, CDR1 is SGHTA and CDR2 is FQGNSA. The CDR3 sequence is CASSLMAGRNTEAFF. The CDR3 nucleotides read TGTGCCAGCAGCCTAATGGCAGGGCGGAACACTGAAGCTTTCTTT.

The sample holds many counts of this clonotype. This rearrangement joins TRBV6-5 to TRBJ2-3; D not certain. Germline lookup yields CDR1 MNHEY and CDR2 SVGAGI. V shed 0 bases and J shed 4 bases, with 11 bases lying between them. The CDR3 covers 15 residues. CDR3: CASSYSSVAPDTQYF. In DNA form, the CDR3 reads TGTGCCAGCAGTTACTCGTCCGTGGCCCCAGATACGCAGTATTTT.

There are many counts of this clonotype. The rearrangement joins TRBV4-3 to TRBJ2-7, with D possibly matching TRBD2 (5 bases). The CDR3 extends over 15 amino acids. The V end was cut by 1 base, the J end by 2 bases, with 12 bases between. Germline V lookup: CDR1 LGHNA, CDR2 YSLEER. Here the CDR3 DNA reads TGCGCCAGCAGCCAAGGTCCCGACGGGACCTACGAGCAGTACTTC. Protein: CASSQGPDGTYEQYF.

This clonotype showed up just a few times. The chain employs TRBV13 and TRBJ1-3; D gene unclear. The CDR3 extends over 16 amino acids. The germline gives CDR1 PRHDT, CDR2 FYEKMQ (reference sequence). V gave up 4 bases and J gave up 4 bases, with 17 bases separating them. For the CDR3, the DNA is TGTGCCAGCAGCTCTACGCCACGCAGCCAAGGAAACACCATATATTTT. Amino acid sequence: CASSSTPRSQGNTIYF.

There are many counts of this clonotype. The chain has TRBV5-1 and TRBJ2-1, with TRBD2 matching 7 bases. Germline V gene data show CDR1 as SGHRS and CDR2 as YFSETQ. The junction had 4 bases not matched to a gene; V was cut back by 2 bases and J by 8 bases. There are 13 residues in the CDR3. The CDR3 loop reads CASSLTLAYEQFF. In nucleotides, the CDR3 is TGCGCCAGCAGCTTAACACTAGCGTATGAGCAGTTCTTC.

This clonotype was recorded many times. The chain uses TRBV20-1 and TRBJ2-7, with D possibly matching TRBD1 (6 bases). The germline V gene encodes CDR1 DFQATT and CDR2 SNEGSKA (reference sequence). The CDR3 extends over 13 amino acids. V lost 3 bases, J lost 2 bases, and 11 bases lay in between. The CDR3 coding sequence is TGCAGTGCTAGTTACTCAGGGGCCTACGAGCAGTACTTC. Translation gives CSASYSGAYEQYF.